This TCR beta chain was sequenced in a study of a mutant IDH1 vaccine in newly diagnosed glioma. Overall study context: Treated patients had a mean age of about 40 years and a sex split that was around 62% male and 37.5% female.

V lost 4 bases and J lost 8; bases outside the gene matches: 7. Germline V gene data show CDR1 as SGHRS and CDR2 as YFSETQ. The CDR3 loop spans 13 amino acids. This clone was picked up one time. Regarding time point: baseline, week 1 (first vaccination visit). The treatment here: pre-vaccination baseline after standard-of-care therapy. Profiling relied on immunoSEQ multiplex PCR, and the TCRdb table lists in-frame clones only, not all of them. The sample includes tens of thousands of clones, 60% to 85% of them seen just once. The input for sequencing was PBMCs, taken from a glioma patient treated with radiotherapy, temozolomide or both. The TCR comes from a woman aged 40-49 years with glioma. This rearrangement joins TRBV5-1 to TRBJ1-2; 8 bases match TRBD1. CDR3 sequence: CASSVGTGGGYTF. The CDR3 nucleotides read TGCGCCAGCAGCGTCGGGACAGGCGGCGGCTACACCTTC. The full variable domain, with the rest looked up from reference TRBV5-1 and TRBJ1-2, is KAGVTQTPRYLIKTRGQQVTLSCSPISGHRSVSWYQQTPGQGLQFLFEYFSETQRNKGNFPGRFSGRQFSNSRSEMNVSTLELGDSALYLCASSVGTGGGYTFGSGTRLTVV.